This TCR beta chain was captured by sequencing in a study of blood T cell repertoires in COVID-19. Study information: From the United States, Italy and Spain came samples of acute and convalescent COVID-19. The analysed material was cDNA or gDNA that came from T cells, B-cell-depleted T cells, or PBMCs.

Original methodology: Cell counts per sample came from amplifying reference gene primers. TCRdb keeps only in-frame clones here, not all; method: immunoSEQ multiplex PCR. V and J calls plus clone size are reproduced from that table; the DNA served to infer D and trimming. There are under 300,000 clones in the sample; about nine tenths occur only once, and about 2% lies in the top ten. CDR3 length: 18 residues. Germline CDR1 KGHSH, CDR2 LQKENI. J lost 0 bases, V lost 6 bases, and 6 bases had no gene match. The TCR sequence derives from a man aged 25 to 40 who had recovered from COVID-19. The genes are TRBV18 and TRBJ2-1, with 15 bases matching TRBD2. The sample taken for sequencing was peripheral blood. This CDR3 reads CASSGLAGGKSSYNEQFF. CDR3 DNA: TGTGCCAGCTCGGGACTAGCGGGGGGAAAGAGCTCCTACAATGAGCAGTTCTTC.